This TCR beta chain was profiled in a study of response to subunit inactivated influenza vaccine. Study-level findings and limits: It was the authors' suggestion that each seasonal influenza vaccination recruits few new T cells.

Comments on this clonotype: Its antigen remains unknown.

Germline CDR1 and CDR2: SGDLS and YYNGEE. The CDR3 has 15 amino acids. The V end was cut by 0 bases, the J end by 6 bases, with 10 bases between. TCRdb independently ran MiXCR on the RT-PCR reads; one entry per CDR3 protein. The table has under 550,000 distinct CDR3 sequences, less than 10% seen once. The input for sequencing was PBMCs from blood, taken around 25 months after vaccination. This sequence joins TRBV9 and TRBJ1-6; a possible D gene is TRBD1 (5 bases). This TCR was sampled from a man aged 50 to 69 who received an inactivated influenza vaccine. This CDR3 reads CASSVEGRRNSPLHF. The CDR3 bases are TGTGCCAGCAGCGTAGAGGGACGTCGTAATTCACCCCTCCACTTT.